The rows below give T cell receptor beta chains drawn from one sample of a study of T cells in Graves' hyperthyroidism and ophthalmopathy. TCRdb re-derived calls from the multiplex PCR reads in MiXCR, one entry per CDR3 protein. The sample carries fewer than 300,000 distinct CDR3 sequences, roughly 15% recorded once. Sequencing input: blood. The receptors shown here come from a woman in her forties or fifties with Graves' hyperthyroidism that later progressed to Graves' ophthalmopathy. Both conserved end residues are part of each CDR3. D genes are given only for firm matches. Part of the rows lack a size; the others show once, few, many or a class for expanded clones.

>-|TRBJ1-5|many|TRBV7-6
TGTGCCAGCAGCTTAGCTCCCCGGGGGAGCAATCAGCCCCAGCATTTT
CASSLAPRGSNQPQHF
>-|TRBJ2-1|many|TRBV28
TGTGCCAGCAGTTTGCCCGGGAGCTCCTACAATGAGCAGTTCTTC
CASSLPGSSYNEQFF
>-|TRBJ2-7|many|TRBV10-3
TGTGCCATCAGTGAGTCGAACGGCGAGCAGTACTTC
CAISESNGEQYF
>-|TRBJ1-2|many|TRBV29-1
TGCAGCGTTATACAGGGAGGCTATGGCTACACCTTC
CSVIQGGYGYTF
>TRBD1|TRBJ1-2|-|TRBV7-8
TGTGCCAGCAGCTTACGAGACAGGGATTTGGTTAACTATGGCTACACCTTC
CASSLRDRDLVNYGYTF
>-|TRBJ1-4|few|TRBV6-1
TGTGCCAGCAGTTGGTCCTCGGGGGCCGGAAATGAAAAACTGTTTTTT
CASSWSSGAGNEKLFF
>-|TRBJ1-1|many|TRBV5-1
TGCGCCAGCAGCCCCTCCCCCGGGGAGAGGAACACTGAAGCTTTCTTT
CASSPSPGERNTEAFF
>-|TRBJ1-6|many|TRBV9
TGTGCCAGCAGCCAGGGAAACTATAATTCACCCCTCCACTTT
CASSQGNYNSPLHF
>TRBD2|TRBJ2-7|many|TRBV20-1
TGCAGTGCTCAAGGGTCTAGCGGGGGGGGAGAGCAGTACTTC
CSAQGSSGGGEQYF
>TRBD2|TRBJ2-1|-|TRBV29-1
TGCAGCGTTGGAGGGCGGGAGGGCCGGAATGAGCAGTTCTTC
CSVGGREGRNEQFF
>TRBD2|TRBJ2-7|many|TRBV7-2
TGTGCCAGCAGCCGTGAACTAGCGCGTTCCTACGAGCAGTACTTC
CASSRELARSYEQYF
>TRBD2|TRBJ2-1|many|TRBV12-3/TRBV12-4
TGTGCCAGCAGTCCTAGCGGGAGGACGAATGAGCAGTTCTTC
CASSPSGRTNEQFF
>TRBD2|TRBJ2-3|many|TRBV3-1
TGTGCCAGCAGCCATGGGACTAGCCTTTATAGTAGCACAGATACGCAGTATTTT
CASSHGTSLYSSTDTQYF
>TRBD1|TRBJ2-1|many|TRBV20-1
TGCAGTGCTCCCAGGGGGGACAGGGTATGGAATGAGCAGTTCTTC
CSAPRGDRVWNEQFF